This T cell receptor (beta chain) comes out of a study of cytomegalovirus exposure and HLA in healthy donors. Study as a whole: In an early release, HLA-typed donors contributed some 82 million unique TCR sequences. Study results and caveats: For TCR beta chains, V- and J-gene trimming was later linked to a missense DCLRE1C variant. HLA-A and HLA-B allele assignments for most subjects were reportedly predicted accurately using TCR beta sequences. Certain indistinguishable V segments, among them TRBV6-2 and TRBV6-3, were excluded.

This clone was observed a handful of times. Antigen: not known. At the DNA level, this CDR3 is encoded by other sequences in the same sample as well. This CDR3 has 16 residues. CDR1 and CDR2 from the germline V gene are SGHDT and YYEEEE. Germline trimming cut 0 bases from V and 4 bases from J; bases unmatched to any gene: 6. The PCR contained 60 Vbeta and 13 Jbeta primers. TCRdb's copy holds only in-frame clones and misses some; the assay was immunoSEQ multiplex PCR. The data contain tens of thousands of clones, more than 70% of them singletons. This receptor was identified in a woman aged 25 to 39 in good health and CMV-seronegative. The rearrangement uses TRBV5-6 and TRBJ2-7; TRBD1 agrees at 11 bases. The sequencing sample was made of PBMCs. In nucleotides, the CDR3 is TGTGCCAGCAGCTTGGCCGGGACAGGGGGTTTGTACGAGCAGTACTTC. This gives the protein CASSLAGTGGLYEQYF.